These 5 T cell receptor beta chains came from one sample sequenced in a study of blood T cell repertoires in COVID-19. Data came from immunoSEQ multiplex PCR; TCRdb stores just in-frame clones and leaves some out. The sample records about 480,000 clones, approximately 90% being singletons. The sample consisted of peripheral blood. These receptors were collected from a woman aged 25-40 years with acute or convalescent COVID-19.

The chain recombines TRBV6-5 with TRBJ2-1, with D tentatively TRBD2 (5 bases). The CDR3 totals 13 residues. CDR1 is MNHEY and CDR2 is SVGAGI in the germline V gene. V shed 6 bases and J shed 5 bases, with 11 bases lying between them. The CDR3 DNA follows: TGTGCCAGCAGAGGGAGTATTAACAATGAGCAGTTCTTC. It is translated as CASRGSINNEQFF.

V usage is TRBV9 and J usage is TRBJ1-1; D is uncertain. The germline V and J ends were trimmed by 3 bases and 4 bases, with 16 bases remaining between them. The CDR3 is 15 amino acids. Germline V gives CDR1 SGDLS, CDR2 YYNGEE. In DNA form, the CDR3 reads TGTGCCAGCAGCGCATCCTTTACGGGGAGCACTGAAGCTTTCTTT. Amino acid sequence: CASSASFTGSTEAFF.

DNA of the CDR3: TGTGCCAGCAGCCAAGGAGGTGGAGGGACTAGCGGGGGTACGCAGTATTTT. Its protein product is CASSQGGGGTSGGTQYF. The chain links TRBV3-1 (or the pseudogene TRBV3-2) to TRBJ2-3; 14 nucleotides match TRBD2. Germline lookup yields CDR1 LGHDT and CDR2 YNNKEL (reference sequence). The J segment lost 8 bases and the V segment lost 1 base, leaving 8 bases of the junction unmatched. This CDR3 is built from 17 residues.

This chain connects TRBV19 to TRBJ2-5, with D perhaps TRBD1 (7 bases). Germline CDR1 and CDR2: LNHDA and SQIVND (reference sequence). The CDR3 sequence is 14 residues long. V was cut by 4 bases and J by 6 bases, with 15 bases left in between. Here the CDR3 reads CASSSRQGGQTQYF. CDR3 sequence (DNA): TGTGCCAGTAGTAGTCGGCAGGGGGGACAGACCCAGTACTTC.

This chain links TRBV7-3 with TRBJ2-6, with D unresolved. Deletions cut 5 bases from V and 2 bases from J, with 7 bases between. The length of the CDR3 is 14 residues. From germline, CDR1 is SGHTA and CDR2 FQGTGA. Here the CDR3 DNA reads TGTGCCAGCAGCGATGAGCCTGGGGCCAACGTCCTGACTTTC. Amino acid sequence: CASSDEPGANVLTF.